The 18 T cell receptor beta chains reported below all come from one sample, sequenced in a study of T cells in Graves' hyperthyroidism and ophthalmopathy. RNA transcripts provided the source from which TCR beta CDR3 regions were amplified. HTBI primers were used for first-round RT-PCR of the TCR CDR3. TCRdb reprocessed the multiplex PCR reads via MiXCR and lists one record per CDR3 protein. The repertoire has hundreds of thousands of distinct CDR3 sequences, 45% of them found once; the top ten carry less than 9%. The specimen sequenced was peripheral blood or thyroid tissue (not recorded which). These TCRs come from an adult man with Graves' disease, either hyperthyroidism or ophthalmopathy (not recorded which).

CDR3 DNA: TGCAGCGTTGTGGGGGCCGAGCAGTACTTC. Translated: CSVVGAEQYF. The chain uses TRBV29-1 and TRBJ2-7; D might be TRBD1 (6 bases). The CDR3 spans 10 residues. Deletions cut 4 bases from V and 6 bases from J, with 7 bases between. Germline loops: CDR1 SQVTM, CDR2 ANQGSEA.

This chain connects TRBV20-1 to TRBJ2-5, with D maybe TRBD1 (6 bases). V lost 4 bases to trimming and J lost 5 bases, with 11 bases between them. Germline lookup yields CDR1 DFQATT and CDR2 SNEGSKA (reference sequence). The CDR3 runs to 12 residues. The CDR3 loop is CSATAGVETQYF. The CDR3 bases are TGCAGTGCTACCGCAGGGGTGGAGACCCAGTACTTC.

This clonotype was detected many times. V and J are TRBV24-1 and TRBJ1-5; D ambiguous. Germline CDR1 and CDR2: KGHDR and SFDVKD. The CDR3 has 13 amino acids. The V and J ends lost 1 base and 5 bases respectively, with 5 bases between them. The CDR3 loop is CATSDFSYQPQHF. DNA for the CDR3: TGTGCCACCAGTGATTTCTCGTATCAGCCCCAGCATTTT.

This clonotype was recorded at least ten times. The chain is built from TRBV20-1 and TRBJ1-5; D gene unclear. CDR3 size: 12 residues. CDR1 is DFQATT and CDR2 is SNEGSKA in the germline V gene (reference sequence). The V and J ends lost 0 bases and 6 bases respectively, with 6 bases between them. This CDR3 is CSARDRSQPQHF. CDR3 in DNA: TGCAGTGCTAGAGATAGATCTCAGCCCCAGCATTTT.

The sample holds a few counts of this clonotype. This chain uses TRBV2 with TRBJ1-1; 7 bases align to TRBD1. There are 14 residues in the CDR3. After removal of 5 bases from V and 1 base from J, the junction contained 4 bases not matched to a gene. Germline assignment: CDR1 SNHLY and CDR2 FYNNEI. CDR3 DNA sequence: TGTGCCAGCAGTCGACAGGGACCGAACACTGAAGCTTTCTTT. Residues: CASSRQGPNTEAFF.

There are many counts of this clonotype. The J gene is TRBJ2-5, the V gene TRBV7-9, with 11 bases fitting TRBD2. The length of the CDR3 is 15 residues. The junction had 1 base not matched to a gene; V was cut back by 0 bases and J by 4 bases. Germline loops: CDR1 SEHNR, CDR2 FQNEAQ (reference sequence). CDR3 bases: TGTGCCAGCAGCTTAGCCCTAGCGGGGGGAGAGACCCAGTACTTC. As protein: CASSLALAGGETQYF.

This clonotype was observed a single time. This chain joins TRBV5-1 and TRBJ1-4, with a tentative D call TRBD1 (5 bases). This CDR3 region has 15 residues. The V end was cut by 1 base, the J end by 7 bases, with 14 bases between. Germline assignment: CDR1 SGHRS and CDR2 YFSETQ. The CDR3 nucleotides read TGCGCCAGCAGCTTGTCGACAGATCGGGGTGAAAAACTGTTTTTT. Translation: CASSLSTDRGEKLFF.

Concerning this clonotype itself: A much larger clone differs by one base, so this may be a read error. The rearrangement uses TRBV10-3 and TRBJ2-7; 7 nucleotides line up with TRBD1. Germline trimming cut 2 bases from V and 3 bases from J; bases unmatched to any gene: 4. Per germline, CDR1 ENHRY and CDR2 SYGVKD. This CDR3 spans 14 amino acids. The CDR3 nucleotides read TGTGCCATCAGTGAGCTGGGGACAGTCTACGAGCAGTACTTC. Translated: CAISELGTVYEQYF.

V usage is TRBV2 and J usage is TRBJ2-5; 8 bases match TRBD2. V lost 4 bases to trimming and J lost 2 bases; unmatched junction nucleotides: 9. The CDR3 extends over 16 amino acids. CDR1 and CDR2 from the germline V gene are SNHLY and FYNNEI. The CDR3 DNA reads TGTGCCAGCAGTGCAGAACGGGGGGGGGGACAAGAGACCCAGTACTTC. It encodes CASSAERGGGQETQYF.

The CDR3 sequence: CAISGHPVTEAFF. DNA of the CDR3: TGTGCCATCAGTGGACACCCGGTAACTGAAGCTTTCTTT. The V gene is TRBV10-3, the J gene TRBJ1-1; D unresolved. This CDR3 has 13 residues. Trimming removed 4 bases at V and 5 bases at J, with 11 bases between. Germline lookup yields CDR1 ENHRY and CDR2 SYGVKD.

This clonotype was recorded at least ten times. The chain has TRBV10-3 and TRBJ1-2; no clear D gene. Trimming took 3 bases from V and 4 from J, leaving 12 bases between them. Per the germline V gene, CDR1 is ENHRY and CDR2 is SYGVKD. This CDR3 is built from 14 residues. CDR3 amino acids: CAISDPGAGYGYTF. CDR3 nucleotide sequence: TGTGCCATCAGTGATCCCGGCGCGGGCTATGGCTACACCTTC.

To note about this clonotype: This may come from a read error, since a much larger clone is one base off. This chain's CDR3 is CASSDGTGTPNSPLHF. CDR3 nucleotide sequence: TGTGCCAGCAGCGACGGGACAGGGACGCCGAATTCACCCCTCCACTTT. The chain uses TRBV7-9 and TRBJ1-6, with 9 bases matching TRBD1. In germline, CDR1 is SEHNR, CDR2 FQNEAQ (reference sequence). There are 16 residues in the CDR3. Unmatched junction bases numbered 9, after V lost 5 bases and J lost 7 bases.

Only a few counts were recorded for this clonotype. The chain links TRBV5-4 to TRBJ2-7, with unresolved D. Germline CDR1 and CDR2: SGHNT and YYREEE (reference sequence). This CDR3 has 14 residues. V was cut by 4 bases and J by 2 bases, with 13 bases left in between. In nucleotides, the CDR3 is TGTGCCAGCAGCCAAGAATGGATCGCCTACGAGCAGTACTTC. Its protein is CASSQEWIAYEQYF.

This rearrangement joins TRBV7-9 to TRBJ2-7, with D possibly being TRBD1 or TRBD2 (6 bases each). The CDR3 is 15 residues long. V gave up 4 bases and J gave up 1 base, with 14 bases separating them. The germline V gene encodes CDR1 SEHNR and CDR2 FQNEAQ (reference sequence). The chain's CDR3 is CASSSPGARSYEQYF. CDR3 DNA sequence: TGTGCCAGCAGCTCGCCGGGGGCTCGGTCCTACGAGCAGTACTTC.

This clonotype was detected a few times. One end of the junction fails to match germline, which may point to a read error. The chain employs TRBV2 and TRBJ1-5; 7 bases are shared with TRBD1. The germline gives CDR1 SNHLY, CDR2 FYNNEI. The CDR3 is 15 residues long. CDR3 region: CASSLTRQGLQPQHF. The CDR3, as DNA: TGCGCCAGCAGCCTAACCCGACAGGGTCTCCAGCCCCAGCATTTT. The whole variable domain, remainder taken from reference TRBV2 and TRBJ1-5, is EPEVTQTPSHQVTQMGQEVILRCVPISNHLYFYWYRQILGQKVEFLVSFYNNEISEKSEIFDDQFSVERPDGSNFTLKIRSTKLEDSAMYFCASSLTRQGLQPQHFGDGTRLSIL.

This clonotype was counted only a few times. This clone may be a read error of a much larger clone one base away. The V and J genes are TRBV7-9 and TRBJ1-6; D possibly corresponds to TRBD1 (6 bases). This CDR3 spans 15 amino acids. Germline CDR1 and CDR2: SEHNR and FQNEAQ (reference sequence). V dropped 5 bases and J dropped 7 bases, with 15 bases sitting between them. In DNA, the CDR3 is TGTGCCAGCAGCCCTATCGGACAGACCAATTCACCCCTCCACTTT. Translation: CASSPIGQTNSPLHF.

There are a few counts of this clonotype. The chain recombines TRBV7-9 with TRBJ2-7; D gene uncertain. The CDR3 is 13 amino acids. Trimming took off 8 bases at V and 2 bases at J, with 13 bases between the two ends. Germline CDR1 reads SEHNR; CDR2 reads FQNEAQ (reference sequence). CDR3 loop: CASASSGPYEQYF. The DNA for the CDR3 is TGTGCCAGCGCCTCTTCGGGCCCCTACGAGCAGTACTTC.

This clonotype was counted a few times. The chain carries TRBV14 and TRBJ1-4; 9 bases agree with TRBD1. Germline loops: CDR1 SGHDN, CDR2 FVKESK. The junction had 8 bases not matched to a gene; V was cut back by 4 bases and J by 8 bases. The CDR3 has 15 residues. The CDR3 DNA reads TGTGCCAGCAGCCCAAGGGGGACAGGGCCGGAAAAACTGTTTTTT. Encoded protein: CASSPRGTGPEKLFF. The full variable domain, rest sourced from reference TRBV14 and TRBJ1-4, is EAGVTQFPSHSVIEKGQTVTLRCDPISGHDNLYWYRRVMGKEIKFLLHFVKESKQDESGMPNNRFLAERTGGTYSTLKVQPAELEDSGVYFCASSPRGTGPEKLFFGSGTQLSVL.